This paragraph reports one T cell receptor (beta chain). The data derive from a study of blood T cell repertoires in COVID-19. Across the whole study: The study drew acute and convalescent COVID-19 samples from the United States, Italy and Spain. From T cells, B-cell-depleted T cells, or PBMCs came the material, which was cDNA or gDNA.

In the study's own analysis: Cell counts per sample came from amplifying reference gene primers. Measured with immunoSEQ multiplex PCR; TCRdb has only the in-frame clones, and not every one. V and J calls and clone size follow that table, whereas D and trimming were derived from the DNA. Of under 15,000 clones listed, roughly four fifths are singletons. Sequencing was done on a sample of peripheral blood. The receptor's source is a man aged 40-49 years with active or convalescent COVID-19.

CDR3 in amino acids: CASSPSVGETQYF. CDR3 coding DNA: TGTGCCAGCAGTCCTAGCGTAGGGGAGACCCAGTACTTC. The chain couples TRBV2 to TRBJ2-5; D is perhaps TRBD2 (6 bases). The V gene's germline CDR1 is SNHLY and CDR2 FYNNEI. The CDR3 loop spans 13 amino acids. V gave up 5 bases and J gave up 5 bases, with 12 bases separating them. The full variable domain, rest sourced from reference TRBV2 and TRBJ2-5, is EPEVTQTPSHQVTQMGQEVILRCVPISNHLYFYWYRQILGQKVEFLVSFYNNEISEKSEIFDDQFSVERPDGSNFTLKIRSTKLEDSAMYFCASSPSVGETQYFGPGTRLLVL.